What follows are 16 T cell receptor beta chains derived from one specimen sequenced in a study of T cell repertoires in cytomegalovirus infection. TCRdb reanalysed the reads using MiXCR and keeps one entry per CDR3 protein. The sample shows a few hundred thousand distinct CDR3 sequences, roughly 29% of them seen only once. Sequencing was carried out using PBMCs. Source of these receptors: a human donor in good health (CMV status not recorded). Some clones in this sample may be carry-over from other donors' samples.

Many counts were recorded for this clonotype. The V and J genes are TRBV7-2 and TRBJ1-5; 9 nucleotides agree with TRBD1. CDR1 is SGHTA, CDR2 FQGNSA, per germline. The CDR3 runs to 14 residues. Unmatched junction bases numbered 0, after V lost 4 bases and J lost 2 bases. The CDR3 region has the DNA TGTGCCAGCAGCTGGGACAGGGGCAATCAGCCCCAGCATTTT. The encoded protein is CASSWDRGNQPQHF.

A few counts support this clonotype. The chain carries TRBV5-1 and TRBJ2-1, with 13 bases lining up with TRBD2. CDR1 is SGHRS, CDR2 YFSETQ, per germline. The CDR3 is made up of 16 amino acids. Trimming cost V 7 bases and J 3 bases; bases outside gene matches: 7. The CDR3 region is CASGHGLAGDYNEQFF. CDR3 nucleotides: TGCGCCAGCGGCCATGGACTAGCGGGAGACTACAATGAGCAGTTCTTC.

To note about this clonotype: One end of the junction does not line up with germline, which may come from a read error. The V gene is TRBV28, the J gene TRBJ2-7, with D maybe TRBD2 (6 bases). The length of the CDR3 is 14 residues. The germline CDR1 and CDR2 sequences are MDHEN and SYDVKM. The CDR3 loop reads CASSLGGSGYEQHF. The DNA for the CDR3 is TGTGCCAGCAGTTTAGGGGGGAGTGGCTACGAGCAGCACTTC. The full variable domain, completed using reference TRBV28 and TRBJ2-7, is DVKVTQSSRYLVKRTGEKVFLECVQDMDHENMFWYRQDPGLGLRLIYFSYDVKMKEKGDIPEGYSVSREKKERFSLILESASTNQTSMYLCASSLGGSGYEQHFGPGTRLTVT.

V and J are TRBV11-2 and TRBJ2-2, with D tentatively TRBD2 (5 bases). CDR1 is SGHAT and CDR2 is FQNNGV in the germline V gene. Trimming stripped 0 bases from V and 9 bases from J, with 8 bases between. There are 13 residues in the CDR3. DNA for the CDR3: TGTGCCAGCAGCTTAGATCGGAGGAGGGAGCTGTTTTTT. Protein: CASSLDRRRELFF.

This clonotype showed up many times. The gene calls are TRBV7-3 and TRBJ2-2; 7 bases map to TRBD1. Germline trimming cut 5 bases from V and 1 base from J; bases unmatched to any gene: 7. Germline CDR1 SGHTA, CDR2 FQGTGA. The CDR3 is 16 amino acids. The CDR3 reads CASSRSTGKNTGELFF. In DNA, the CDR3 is TGTGCCAGCAGCCGCTCGACAGGGAAGAACACCGGGGAGCTGTTTTTT.

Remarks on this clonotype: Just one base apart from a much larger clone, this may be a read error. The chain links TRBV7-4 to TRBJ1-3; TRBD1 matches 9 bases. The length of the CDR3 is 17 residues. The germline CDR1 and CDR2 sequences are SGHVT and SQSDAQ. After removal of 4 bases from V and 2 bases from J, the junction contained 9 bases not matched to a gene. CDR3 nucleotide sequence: TGTGCCAGCAGCTCACTACAGGGGGCCCACCCTGGAAACACCATATATTTT. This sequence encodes CASSSLQGAHPGNTIYF.

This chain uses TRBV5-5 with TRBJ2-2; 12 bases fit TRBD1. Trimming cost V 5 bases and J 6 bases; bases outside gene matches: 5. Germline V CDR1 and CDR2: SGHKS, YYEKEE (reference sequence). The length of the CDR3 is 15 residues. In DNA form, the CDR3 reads TGTGCCAGCAGACGGGGACAGGGGGCGGCCGGGGAGCTGTTTTTT. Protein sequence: CASRRGQGAAGELFF.

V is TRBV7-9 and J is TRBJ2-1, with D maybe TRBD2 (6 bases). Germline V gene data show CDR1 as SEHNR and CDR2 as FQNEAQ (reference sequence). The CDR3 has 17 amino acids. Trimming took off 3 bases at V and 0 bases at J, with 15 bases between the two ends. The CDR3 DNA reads TGTGCCAGCAGCTTTATACGGCGGGAATCCTCCTACAATGAGCAGTTCTTC. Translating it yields CASSFIRRESSYNEQFF.

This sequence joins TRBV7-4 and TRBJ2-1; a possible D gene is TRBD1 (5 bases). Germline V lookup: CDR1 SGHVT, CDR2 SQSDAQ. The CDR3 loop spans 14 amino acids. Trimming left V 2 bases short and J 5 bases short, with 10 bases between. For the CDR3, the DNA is TGTGCCAGCAGCTTACGACAGATCAACAATGAGCAGTTCTTC. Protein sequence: CASSLRQINNEQFF.

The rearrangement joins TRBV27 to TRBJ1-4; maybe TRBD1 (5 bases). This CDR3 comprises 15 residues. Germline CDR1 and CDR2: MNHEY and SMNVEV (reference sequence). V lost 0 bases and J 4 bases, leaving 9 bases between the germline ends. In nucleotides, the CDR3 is TGTGCCAGCAGTTTATCGGGGCGAGATAATGAAAAACTGTTTTTT. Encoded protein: CASSLSGRDNEKLFF.

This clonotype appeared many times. CDR3 sequence (DNA): TGTGCCAGCACAGCTCCGGGACATATCACCGGGGAGCTGTTTTTT. It translates to CASTAPGHITGELFF. The gene calls are TRBV7-2 and TRBJ2-2; possibly TRBD1 for D (6 bases). Trimming pared 7 bases from V and 4 bases from J, leaving 16 bases between. This CDR3 comprises 15 residues. CDR1 is SGHTA, CDR2 FQGNSA, per germline.

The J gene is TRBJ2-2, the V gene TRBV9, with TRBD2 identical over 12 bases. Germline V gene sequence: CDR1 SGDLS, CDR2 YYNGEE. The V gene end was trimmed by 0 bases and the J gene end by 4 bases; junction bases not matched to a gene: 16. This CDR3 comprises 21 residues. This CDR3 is CASSVGLAGVSGGLGTGELFF. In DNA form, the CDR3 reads TGTGCCAGCAGCGTAGGACTAGCGGGAGTTTCGGGCGGATTGGGCACCGGGGAGCTGTTTTTT.

The CDR3 reads CASSAWTGGSNQPQHF. The CDR3 nucleotides are TGTGCCAGCAGTGCCTGGACAGGCGGTAGCAATCAGCCCCAGCATTTT. This chain connects TRBV6-1 to TRBJ1-5; 7 bases agree with TRBD1. The germline gives CDR1 MNHNS, CDR2 SASEGT. CDR3 length: 16 amino acids. After removal of 4 bases from V and 0 bases from J, the junction contained 6 bases not matched to a gene.

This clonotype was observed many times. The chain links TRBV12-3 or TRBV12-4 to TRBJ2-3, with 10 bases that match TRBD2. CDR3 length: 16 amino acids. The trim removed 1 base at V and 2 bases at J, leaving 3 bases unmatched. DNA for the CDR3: TGTGCCAGCAGTTTAGGTAGCGGGGGGTACACAGATACGCAGTATTTT. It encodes CASSLGSGGYTDTQYF.

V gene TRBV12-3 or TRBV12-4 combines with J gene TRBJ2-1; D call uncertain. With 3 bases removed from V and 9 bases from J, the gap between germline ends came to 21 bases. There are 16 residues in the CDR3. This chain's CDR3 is CASSFFTPSAGGEQFF. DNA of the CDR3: TGTGCCAGCAGTTTTTTTACACCTTCGGCTGGCGGTGAGCAGTTCTTC.

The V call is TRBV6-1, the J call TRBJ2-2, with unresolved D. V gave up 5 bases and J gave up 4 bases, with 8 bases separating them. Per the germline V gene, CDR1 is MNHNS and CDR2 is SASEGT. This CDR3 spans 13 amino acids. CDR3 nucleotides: TGTGCCAGCAGTCTGGTGCGCACCGGGGAGCTGTTTTTT. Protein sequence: CASSLVRTGELFF.